Listed below are T cell receptor beta chains from one sample, sequenced in a study of OX40 agonist ivuxolimab in advanced cancers. The data were produced by immunoSEQ multiplex PCR, yet TCRdb's version contains in-frame clones alone and is incomplete. The sample has about 52,000 clones, roughly nine tenths seen once. The sample here was CD4+ or CD8+ T cells sorted from blood, taken in a trial of the OX40 agonist ivuxolimab. The origin of the receptors is an adult with an advanced solid tumor such as melanoma, head and neck, liver or kidney cancer. The CDR3 runs from the conserved cysteine through the conserved F or W. The D gene is left open where the match is weak. Size values are once, few and many counts, or a class for expanded clones, and some rows have none.

V gene	D gene	clone size	J gene	CDR3 DNA	CDR3 protein
TRBV6-5	NA	NA	TRBJ2-5	TGTGCCAGCAGTTACGCCAGGTACCAAGAGACCCAGTACTTC	CASSYARYQETQYF
TRBV5-1	NA	NA	TRBJ2-3	TGCGCCAGCAGCTTGGGAATCGGTAGCACAGATACGCAGTATTTT	CASSLGIGSTDTQYF
TRBV6-1	NA	NA	TRBJ2-7	TGTGCCAGCAGTGAAGCTGGGAGAGGGGTCGTCAACGAGCAGTACTTC	CASSEAGRGVVNEQYF
TRBV4-1	NA	NA	TRBJ2-3	TGCGCCAGCAGCGAACTCGGAGATACGCAGTATTTT	CASSELGDTQYF
TRBV5-1	TRBD1	NA	TRBJ1-1	TGCGCCAGCAGGACAGGGGTTTTGGACACTGAAGCTTTCTTT	CASRTGVLDTEAFF
TRBV19	NA	NA	TRBJ2-6	TGTGCCTCCAAGGAGTCTACAAACTCTGGGGCCAACGTCCTGACTTTC	CASKESTNSGANVLTF
TRBV19	TRBD1	once	TRBJ1-5	TGTGCCAGTAGTGACAGGGACGGCAATCAGCCCCAGCATTTT	CASSDRDGNQPQHF
TRBV7-4	TRBD1	NA	TRBJ2-7	TGTGCCAGCAGCTTAGCCGGGACAGGGGGCGAGCAGTACTTC	CASSLAGTGGEQYF
TRBV27	NA	NA	TRBJ2-3	TGTGCCAGCACGGGGTGGGATACGCAGTATTTT	CASTGWDTQYF
TRBV5-1	TRBD2	NA	TRBJ2-2	TGCGCCAGCAGCGTGGGGACTAGCGGGGACACCGGGGAGCTGTTTTTT	CASSVGTSGDTGELFF
TRBV2	NA	NA	TRBJ1-4	TGTGCCAGCAGTCTTCAGACAGCAACTAATGAAAAACTGTTTTTT	CASSLQTATNEKLFF
TRBV5-6	NA	once	TRBJ2-3	TGTGCCAGCAGCTTGGTGGGAAGTAAGGATACGCAGTATTTT	CASSLVGSKDTQYF
TRBV6-6	NA	NA	TRBJ1-1	TGTGCCACCGACTCGAGGGGAGCTTTCTTT	CATDSRGAFF
TRBV4-1	NA	once	TRBJ1-1	TGCGCCAGCAGCCAAGATATACGGGTCCCTGAAGCTTTCTTT	CASSQDIRVPEAFF
TRBV27	TRBD1	NA	TRBJ1-4	TGTGCCAGCAGTCCGTCCGGGACAGGGGATGAAAAACTGTTTTTT	CASSPSGTGDEKLFF
TRBV4-1	NA	NA	TRBJ2-1	TGCGCCAGCAGCCAAGATTTAGGGGGGCGTGAGCAGTTCTTC	CASSQDLGGREQFF
TRBV4-2	NA	NA	TRBJ1-2	TGTGCCAGCGGTGAGCGTGGCGCGGGATATGGCTACACCTTC	CASGERGAGYGYTF
TRBV30	NA	NA	TRBJ1-4	TGTGCCTCGCTGCTAGGGCAGCCTAATGAAAAACTGTTTTTT	CASLLGQPNEKLFF
TRBV5-8	NA	NA	TRBJ1-2	TGTGCCAGCAGCTTCCAGACAGTCTATGGCTACACCTTC	CASSFQTVYGYTF
TRBV30	NA	NA	TRBJ2-7	TGTGCCTGGAGTGTAAGCCAGGGGTACGAGCAGTACTTC	CAWSVSQGYEQYF
TRBV15	NA	NA	TRBJ2-1	TGTGCCACCAGCAGAGGTTCAGGGACGAGGCAGTTCTTC	CATSRGSGTRQFF
TRBV7-9	NA	NA	TRBJ2-5	TGTGCCAGCACTGATCAACAAGAGACCCAGTACTTC	CASTDQQETQYF
TRBV27	NA	NA	TRBJ1-3	TGTGCCAGCAGTTTCCAGGCGGGCGGAAACACCATATATTTT	CASSFQAGGNTIYF
TRBV5-6	NA	few	TRBJ2-2	TGTGCCAGCAGCTGGAGCAGCGGGGAGCTGTTTTTT	CASSWSSGELFF
TRBV21-1	NA	few	TRBJ1-6	TGTGCCAGCAGCAAATCCCCCGCCTATAATTCACCCCTCCACTTT	CASSKSPAYNSPLHF
TRBV9	NA	NA	TRBJ2-2	TGTGCCAGCAGCCCCTTTTGGAAGGACACCGGGGAGCTGTTTTTT	CASSPFWKDTGELFF
TRBV19	TRBD1	NA	TRBJ1-2	TGTGCCGGGACAGGGGGGACCTATGGCTACACCTTC	CAGTGGTYGYTF
TRBV6-6	TRBD1	NA	TRBJ1-2	TGTGCCAGCAGTCTGGACAGGGGGGACTATGGCTACACCTTC	CASSLDRGDYGYTF
TRBV9	NA	NA	TRBJ1-2	TGTGCCAGCAGCGTAGGAGTGAGGGCTTCCCAGGGAAACTATGGCTACACCTTC	CASSVGVRASQGNYGYTF
TRBV27	TRBD1	NA	TRBJ1-5	TGTGCCAGCGGGACAGGGAGCAATCAGCCCCAGCATTTT	CASGTGSNQPQHF
TRBV4-2	TRBD2	NA	TRBJ2-3	TGTGCCAGCAGCCAAGATTTTAGCGGGGGGGCCGATACGCAGTATTTT	CASSQDFSGGADTQYF
TRBV2	NA	NA	TRBJ1-3	TGTGCCAGCAGTGTGGGGGCGCGGGACACCATATATTTT	CASSVGARDTIYF
TRBV29-1	NA	NA	TRBJ2-2	TGCAGCGTTTGGGGGCCAAGCGGCGGGGAGCTGTTTTTT	CSVWGPSGGELFF
TRBV27	NA	NA	TRBJ1-5	TGTGCCAGCAGTTTAGGAGGTAGCAATCAGCCCCAGCATTTT	CASSLGGSNQPQHF
TRBV4-1	NA	once	TRBJ2-1	TGCGCCAGCAGCCACTCCGAGGGTTACAATGAGCAGTTCTTC	CASSHSEGYNEQFF
TRBV5-6	NA	NA	TRBJ1-5	TGTGCCAGCAGCCCTGGGGCGGCCGGCAATCAGCCCCAGCATTTT	CASSPGAAGNQPQHF
TRBV27	TRBD2	NA	TRBJ2-7	TGTGCCAGCAGTTTATTTAGCGGGGGGGCCTACGAGCAGTACTTC	CASSLFSGGAYEQYF
TRBV29-1	NA	NA	TRBJ2-2	TGCAGCGCCAGGACAGAGAACACCGGGGAGCTGTTTTTT	CSARTENTGELFF
TRBV19	NA	NA	TRBJ1-6	TGTGCCAGTAGTATGGACAGTCATAATTCACCCCTCCACTTT	CASSMDSHNSPLHF
TRBV20-1	NA	few	TRBJ1-1	TGCAGTGCGTCAGGACAGCCAGCTTTCTTT	CSASGQPAFF
TRBV20-1	NA	NA	TRBJ1-1	TGCAGTGCTTTGAACACTGAAGCTTTCTTT	CSALNTEAFF
TRBV10-3	TRBD1	NA	TRBJ1-2	TGTGCCATCAGTGTGCGGGTAGGGGGCAATGGCTACACCTTC	CAISVRVGGNGYTF
TRBV7-2	NA	NA	TRBJ1-3	TGTGCCAGCAGCCCAGAACAGGGATACACCATATATTTT	CASSPEQGYTIYF
TRBV4-1	NA	NA	TRBJ1-4	TGCGCCAGCAGCCAAGATTCCGGGGTTAATGAAAAACTGTTTTTT	CASSQDSGVNEKLFF
TRBV6-5	NA	NA	TRBJ2-3	TGTGCCAGCAGTTACGGCGGGGGCCGCACAGATACGCAGTATTTT	CASSYGGGRTDTQYF